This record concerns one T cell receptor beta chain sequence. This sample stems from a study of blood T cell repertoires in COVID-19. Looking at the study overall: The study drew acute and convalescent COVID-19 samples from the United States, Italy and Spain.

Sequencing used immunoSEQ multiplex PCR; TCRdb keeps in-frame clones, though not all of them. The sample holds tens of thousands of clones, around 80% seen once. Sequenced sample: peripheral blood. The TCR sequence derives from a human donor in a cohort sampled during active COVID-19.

The CDR3 here is CASSQAAGGPLGEQYF. CDR3 bases: TGCGCCAGCAGCCAAGCCGCGGGAGGCCCTCTCGGAGAGCAGTACTTC. The chain is built from TRBV4-3 and TRBJ2-7, with TRBD2 matching over 8 bases. The CDR3 spans 16 residues. The V gene's germline CDR1 is LGHNA and CDR2 YSLEER. With V trimmed by 1 base and J by 7 bases, 12 bases remained unmatched.